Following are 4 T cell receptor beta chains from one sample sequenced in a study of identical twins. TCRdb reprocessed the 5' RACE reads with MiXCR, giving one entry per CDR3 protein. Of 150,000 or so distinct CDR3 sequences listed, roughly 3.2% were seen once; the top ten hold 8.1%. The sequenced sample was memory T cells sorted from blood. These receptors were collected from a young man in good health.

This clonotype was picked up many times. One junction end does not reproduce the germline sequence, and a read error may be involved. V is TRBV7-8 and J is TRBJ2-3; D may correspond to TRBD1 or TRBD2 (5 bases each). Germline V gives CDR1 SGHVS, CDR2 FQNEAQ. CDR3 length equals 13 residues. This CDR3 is CASSLAGPDTQYF. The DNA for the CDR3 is TGTGCCAGCAGCCTAGCAGGGCCAGATACGCAGTATTTT.

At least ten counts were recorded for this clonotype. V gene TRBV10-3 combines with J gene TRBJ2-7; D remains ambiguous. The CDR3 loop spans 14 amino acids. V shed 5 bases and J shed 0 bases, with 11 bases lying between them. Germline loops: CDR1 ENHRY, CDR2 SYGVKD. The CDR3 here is CAISPDGSSYEQYF. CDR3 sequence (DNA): TGTGCCATCAGTCCGGACGGAAGCTCCTACGAGCAGTACTTC.

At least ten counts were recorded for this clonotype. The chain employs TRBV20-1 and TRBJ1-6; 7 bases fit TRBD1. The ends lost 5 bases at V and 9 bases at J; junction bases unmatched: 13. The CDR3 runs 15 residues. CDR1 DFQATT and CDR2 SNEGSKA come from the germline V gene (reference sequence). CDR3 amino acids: CSASYGDSPSSPLHF. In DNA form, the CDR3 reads TGCAGTGCTTCCTATGGGGACAGCCCGAGTTCACCCCTCCACTTT.

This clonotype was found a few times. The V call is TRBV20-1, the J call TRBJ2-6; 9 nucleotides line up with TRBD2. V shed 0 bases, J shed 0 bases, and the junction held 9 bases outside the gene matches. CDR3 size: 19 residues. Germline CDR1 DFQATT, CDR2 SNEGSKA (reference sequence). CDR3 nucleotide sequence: TGCAGTGCTAGAGATCAGGGGGGCGGGAGGGGCTCTGGGGCCAACGTCCTGACTTTC. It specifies CSARDQGGGRGSGANVLTF.